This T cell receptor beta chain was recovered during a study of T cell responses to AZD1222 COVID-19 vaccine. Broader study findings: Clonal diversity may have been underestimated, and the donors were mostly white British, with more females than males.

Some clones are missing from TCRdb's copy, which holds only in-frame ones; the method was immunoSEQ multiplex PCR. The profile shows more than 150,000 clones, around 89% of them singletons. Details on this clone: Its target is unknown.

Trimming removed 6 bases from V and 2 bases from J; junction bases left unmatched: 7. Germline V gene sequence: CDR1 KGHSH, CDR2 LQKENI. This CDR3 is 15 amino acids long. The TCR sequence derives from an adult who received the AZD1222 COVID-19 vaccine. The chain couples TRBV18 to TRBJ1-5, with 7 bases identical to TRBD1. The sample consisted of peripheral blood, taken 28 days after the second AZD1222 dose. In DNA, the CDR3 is TGTGCCAGCTCGCCGACAGGGATGGGCAATCAGCCCCAGCATTTT. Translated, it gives CASSPTGMGNQPQHF. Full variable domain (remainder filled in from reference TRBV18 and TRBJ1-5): NAGVMQNPRHLVRRRGQEARLRCSPMKGHSHVYWYRQLPEEGLKFMVYLQKENIIDESGMPKERFSAEFPKEGPSILRIQQVVRGDSAAYFCASSPTGMGNQPQHFGDGTRLSIL.